A selection of T cell receptor beta chains follows, all from one sample in a study of shared clonotypes between healthy human individuals. Sequenced by immunoSEQ multiplex PCR; TCRdb stores in-frame clones only, minus some. The sample lists 2 million to 2.5 million clones, about 92% occurring once. Sequencing input: naive CD4+ T cells from PBMCs. These receptors originate from a man aged 18 to 30 in good health. Some clones in this sample may be carry-over from other donors' samples. CDR3s include the opening cysteine and the closing phenylalanine or tryptophan. D genes are given only for firm matches. Where a row states a size, it is once, few, many or the class of an expanded clone; other rows omit it.

CDR3 protein	CDR3 DNA	clone size	D gene	V gene	J gene
CASSFSSNRGSGNTIYF	TGCGCCAGCAGCTTCTCATCCAACAGGGGGTCTGGAAACACCATATATTTT	.	TRBD1	TRBV5-1	TRBJ1-3
CASSHPPGDTQYF	TGCGCCAGCAGCCACCCTCCCGGGGATACGCAGTATTTT	.	.	TRBV4-1	TRBJ2-3
CATSRGSGRAEDEQYF	TGTGCCACCAGCAGAGGTAGCGGGAGGGCCGAGGACGAGCAGTACTTC	.	TRBD2	TRBV15	TRBJ2-7
CSVSGSASGYTF	TGCAGCGTTAGTGGATCCGCCTCCGGCTACACCTTC	.	.	TRBV29-1	TRBJ1-2
CAWGTSAANVLTF	TGTGCCTGGGGGACCTCCGCGGCCAACGTCCTGACTTTC	.	.	TRBV30	TRBJ2-6
CASSLGTTNTGELFF	TGTGCCAGCAGCTTAGGAACCACGAACACCGGGGAGCTGTTTTTT	.	.	TRBV11-3	TRBJ2-2
CASSLFGTSGSFGQYF	TGTGCCAGCAGTTTATTCGGGACTAGCGGGAGTTTCGGGCAGTACTTC	once	TRBD2	TRBV28	TRBJ2-7
CASNEGSEQYF	TGTGCCAGCAATGAGGGGTCCGAGCAGTACTTC	.	.	TRBV28	TRBJ2-7
CASPSGQEDTEAFF	TGTGCCAGCCCCTCCGGGCAGGAAGACACTGAAGCTTTCTTT	once	.	TRBV27	TRBJ1-1
CASSVEGGRTEAFF	TGTGCCAGCAGCGTTGAAGGGGGTCGGACTGAAGCTTTCTTT	.	.	TRBV5-5	TRBJ1-1
CASTRIGGGNKDGYTF	TGTGCCAGCACCCGGATAGGAGGGGGCAATAAGGATGGCTACACCTTC	.	TRBD1	TRBV5-4	TRBJ1-2
CASSIDLRTRIYEQYF	TGTGCCAGTAGTATAGATCTTAGGACTAGGATTTACGAGCAGTACTTC	.	TRBD2	TRBV19	TRBJ2-7
CASSSTWAVGANVLTF	TGTGCCAGCAGTTCCACCTGGGCGGTCGGGGCCAACGTCCTGACTTTC	.	.	TRBV28	TRBJ2-6
CASSLEAVATGELFF	TGTGCCAGCAGCTTAGAAGCGGTAGCTACCGGGGAGCTGTTTTTT	.	.	TRBV11-2	TRBJ2-2
CASSAPDRPGQFF	TGTGCCAGCAGCGCGCCGGACAGGCCGGGGCAGTTCTTC	.	TRBD1	TRBV7-8	TRBJ2-1
CSARDKETQYF	TGCAGTGCTAGGGACAAAGAGACCCAGTACTTC	.	.	TRBV20-1	TRBJ2-5
CASSITAETQYF	TGCGCCAGCAGCATCACGGCAGAGACCCAGTACTTC	.	.	TRBV5-1	TRBJ2-5
CASSTLVGNNEQFF	TGTGCCAGCAGCACACTAGTGGGGAACAATGAGCAGTTCTTC	.	.	TRBV7-2	TRBJ2-1
CASSQTGTGGWNEQFF	TGCGCCAGCAGCCAAACAGGGACAGGGGGCTGGAATGAGCAGTTCTTC	.	TRBD1	TRBV4-3	TRBJ2-1
CASSWTDDQPQHF	TGTGCCAGCAGCTGGACAGACGATCAGCCCCAGCATTTT	.	.	TRBV7-8	TRBJ1-5
CASSFTTGTSGKPNTGELFF	TGTGCCAGCAGCTTCACAACGGGGACTAGCGGGAAACCGAACACCGGGGAGCTGTTTTTT	.	TRBD2	TRBV9	TRBJ2-2
CASSWGIGNTEAFF	TGTGCCAGCAGTTGGGGGATTGGGAACACTGAAGCTTTCTTT	.	.	TRBV6-5	TRBJ1-1
CASTLRQAIGELFF	TGTGCCAGCACCCTTCGACAGGCTATCGGGGAGCTGTTTTTT	.	.	TRBV28	TRBJ2-2
CASSPRTGGERYEQYF	TGTGCCAGCTCACCACGGACGGGAGGGGAGCGGTACGAGCAGTACTTC	once	TRBD2	TRBV18	TRBJ2-7
CASSLVRESETQYF	TGTGCCAGCAGCTTAGTCCGTGAATCAGAGACCCAGTACTTC	.	.	TRBV7-2	TRBJ2-5
CASSYSTGKANEKLFF	TGTGCCAGCAGTTACTCGACCGGGAAGGCTAATGAAAAACTGTTTTTT	.	.	TRBV6-6	TRBJ1-4
CASSWGDGTSSYNEQFF	TGTGCCAGCAGCTGGGGGGACGGGACGAGCTCCTACAATGAGCAGTTCTTC	.	.	TRBV5-6	TRBJ2-1
CASSDSALGHNGYTF	TGTGCCAGCAGCGACAGCGCCCTAGGGCATAATGGCTACACCTTC	.	.	TRBV5-6	TRBJ1-2
CASSVGGLLSYEQYF	TGTGCCAGCAGCGTGGGGGGACTTCTTTCCTACGAGCAGTACTTC	.	.	TRBV9	TRBJ2-7
CASSANRDGGAFF	TGTGCCAGCAGTGCCAACAGGGACGGAGGTGCTTTCTTT	once	.	TRBV2	TRBJ1-1
CASSQGTAGTIYEQYF	TGCGCCAGCAGCCAAGGGACAGCGGGAACTATATACGAGCAGTACTTC	.	.	TRBV4-3	TRBJ2-7
CASSDYLMYSPLHF	TGTGCCAGCAGTGACTACCTCATGTATTCACCCCTCCACTTT	.	.	TRBV6-4	TRBJ1-6
CASSYDRVQETQYF	TGTGCCAGCAGTTACGACAGGGTCCAAGAGACCCAGTACTTC	.	TRBD1	TRBV6-5	TRBJ2-5
CAIRSYGYTF	TGTGCCATACGGTCATATGGCTACACCTTC	.	.	TRBV28	TRBJ1-2
CASSFGTEAFF	TGTGCCAGCAGCTTTGGGACCGAAGCTTTCTTT	.	.	TRBV7-9	TRBJ1-1
CASSRDSWDYGYTF	TGTGCCAGCAGTCGGGACAGTTGGGACTATGGCTACACCTTC	.	TRBD1	TRBV6-5	TRBJ1-2
CASSIEMAMNTEAFF	TGTGCCAGCAGTATCGAGATGGCGATGAACACTGAAGCTTTCTTT	once	.	TRBV6-1	TRBJ1-1
CASSITPGVTYEQYF	TGCGCCAGCAGCATTACCCCGGGAGTTACCTACGAGCAGTACTTC	.	.	TRBV5-1	TRBJ2-7
CSAVGTLEQYF	TGCAGCGCTGTCGGGACCCTCGAGCAGTACTTC	.	.	TRBV29-1	TRBJ2-7
CASSWDRGSGELFF	TGCGCCAGCAGCTGGGACAGGGGAAGCGGGGAGCTGTTTTTT	once	TRBD1	TRBV5-1	TRBJ2-2
CASSSPQGAGNYNEQFF	TGTGCCAGCAGCTCACCCCAGGGTGCGGGGAACTACAATGAGCAGTTCTTC	.	.	TRBV7-2	TRBJ2-1
CASRSPGQGSTEAFF	TGTGCCAGCAGATCACCGGGACAGGGGTCAACTGAAGCTTTCTTT	.	TRBD1	TRBV27	TRBJ1-1
CASSPRQDYGYTF	TGTGCCAGCAGCCCTCGACAGGACTATGGCTACACCTTC	.	.	TRBV7-9	TRBJ1-2
CASRGIKRSDISYEQYF	TGTGCCAGCAGGGGTATCAAGCGCTCCGATATATCCTACGAGCAGTACTTC	.	.	TRBV2	TRBJ2-7
CASGGLAGGEQFF	TGTGCTAGTGGTGGACTAGCGGGAGGTGAGCAGTTCTTC	.	TRBD2	TRBV12-5	TRBJ2-1
CASSLLQGRGYTF	TGTGCCAGCAGTTTACTACAGGGCCGGGGCTACACCTTC	.	.	TRBV28	TRBJ1-2
CSAAAGGGTGELFF	TGCAGCGCCGCGGCGGGAGGAGGCACCGGGGAGCTGTTTTTT	.	TRBD2	TRBV29-1	TRBJ2-2
CASSGRQGRGYEKLFF	TGTGCCAGCAGCGGACGACAGGGCCGGGGGTATGAAAAACTGTTTTTT	.	TRBD1	TRBV4-2	TRBJ1-4
CASSQVGGDLLNTGELFF	TGTGCCAGCAGCCAAGTGGGCGGGGACCTACTAAACACCGGGGAGCTGTTTTTT	.	.	TRBV14	TRBJ2-2
CASSPGQAHNEKLFF	TGTGCCAGCAGTCCTGGACAGGCGCATAATGAAAAACTGTTTTTT	.	TRBD1	TRBV28	TRBJ1-4
CASSLRATDTQYF	TGTGCCAGTAGTCTCCGTGCCACAGATACGCAGTATTTT	.	.	TRBV19	TRBJ2-3
CASSLAGRGYGELFF	TGTGCCAGCAGTTTAGCGGGCAGGGGATACGGGGAGCTGTTTTTT	.	.	TRBV28	TRBJ2-2
CASSPRGTISDTQYF	TGTGCCAGCAGCCCCCGTGGGACTATTTCAGATACGCAGTATTTT	.	TRBD2	TRBV9	TRBJ2-3
CASKDRGNPSYEQYF	TGTGCCAGCAAGGATCGGGGAAATCCTTCCTACGAGCAGTACTTC	.	.	TRBV27	TRBJ2-7
CASRAVSSYEQYF	TGCGCCAGCCGGGCCGTAAGCTCCTACGAGCAGTACTTC	.	.	TRBV5-1	TRBJ2-7